The 31 T cell receptor beta chains presented below share a single source sample, sequenced in a study of T-cell reconstitution after alpha-beta-depleted transplantation in children. The library targeted TCRbeta and was prepared with unique molecular identifiers. MiXCR, applied by TCRdb to the PCR reads, yields one record per CDR3 protein. The sample has roughly 98,000 distinct CDR3 sequences, about a sixth seen once; the top ten hold about 20%. This specimen was PBMCs, mostly from graft donor cells, taken 180 days after TCRalphabeta/CD19-depleted stem cell transplant. These receptors originate from a male patient between 2 and 15 years old who had a stem cell transplant for acute lymphoblastic leukemia, so the T cells may come from the graft donor.

The CDR3 bases are TGTGCCAGCAGCTTCGGCTCTGGGGGGAATCAGCCCCAGCATTTT. This encodes CASSFGSGGNQPQHF. The chain employs TRBV13 and TRBJ1-5; TRBD1 might be the D (5 bases). The length of the CDR3 is 15 residues. Between the trimmed V and J ends, which lost 3 bases and 4 bases, there was a span of 13 bases. Germline values: CDR1 PRHDT, CDR2 FYEKMQ (reference sequence). The full variable domain, its missing parts supplied by reference TRBV13 and TRBJ1-5, is AAGVIQSPRHLIKEKRETATLKCYPIPRHDTVYWYQQGPGQDPQFLISFYEKMQSDKGSIPDRFSAQQFSDYHSELNMSSLELGDSALYFCASSFGSGGNQPQHFGDGTRLSIL.

This chain uses TRBV7-2 with TRBJ1-5; maybe TRBD1 (5 bases). V lost 5 bases and J lost 12, with 17 bases in between. Germline CDR1 is SGHTA and CDR2 is FQGNSA. The CDR3 consists of 13 residues. The CDR3 loop is CASSHRGLVGQHF. The CDR3 DNA reads TGTGCCAGCAGCCACCGGGGACTTGTGGGCCAGCATTTT. Using reference TRBV7-2 and TRBJ1-5 for the parts outside the CDR3, the full variable domain is GAGVSQSPSNKVTEKGKDVELRCDPISGHTALYWYRQSLGQGLEFLIYFQGNSAPDKSGLPSDRFSAERTGGSVSTLTIQRTQQEDSAVYLCASSHRGLVGQHFGDGTRLSIL.

This clonotype was observed a handful of times. The rearrangement uses TRBV7-9 and TRBJ2-7; D ambiguous. V was shortened by 4 bases and J by 2 bases, with 6 bases between the two germline ends. The V gene's germline CDR1 is SEHNR and CDR2 FQNEAQ (reference sequence). The CDR3 is 12 amino acids. The CDR3 loop is CASSSHTYEQYF. The CDR3 DNA follows: TGTGCCAGCAGCTCCCACACCTACGAGCAGTACTTC.

The chain combines TRBV7-6 with TRBJ2-5; TRBD1 is a possible D gene (5 bases). Germline CDR1 and CDR2: SGHVS and FNYEAQ. Trimming cost V 2 bases and J 5 bases, with 12 bases left between them. The CDR3 runs 14 residues. DNA of the CDR3: TGTGCCAGCAGCTTACGACAGCTGGCGGAGACCCAGTACTTC. Amino acid sequence: CASSLRQLAETQYF.

Many counts were recorded for this clonotype. The chain carries TRBV7-9 and TRBJ2-3, with 7 bases lining up with TRBD2. The CDR3 is 17 amino acids. V lost 7 bases and J lost 0; bases outside the gene matches: 13. CDR1 and CDR2 (germline): SEHNR, FQNEAQ (reference sequence). For the CDR3, the DNA is TGTGCCAGCACCCCACCGACGGGGGGACGAAGCACAGATACGCAGTATTTT. Translating gives CASTPPTGGRSTDTQYF.

This clonotype came up a few times. This chain links TRBV29-1 with TRBJ2-6, with 7 bases aligning to TRBD1. After removal of 0 bases from V and 0 bases from J, the junction contained 5 bases not matched to a gene. The CDR3 runs 17 residues. CDR1 and CDR2 (germline): SQVTM, ANQGSEA. The CDR3 here is CSVEEGGGYSGANVLTF. Written as DNA, the CDR3 is TGCAGCGTTGAAGAAGGGGGCGGGTACTCTGGGGCCAACGTCCTGACTTTC.

This clonotype has only a few counts. The rearrangement links TRBV10-3 to TRBJ1-2; TRBD1 matches 9 bases. V was clipped by 8 bases and J by 4 bases; unmatched bases: 8. This CDR3 comprises 14 residues. Germline CDR1 is ENHRY and CDR2 is SYGVKD. In DNA, the CDR3 is TGTGCCATCTTAGGGGACAGGGCTCTCTATGGCTACACCTTC. Encoded protein: CAILGDRALYGYTF.

This clonotype was counted at least ten times. CDR3 loop: CASSFKTGQNQPQHF. CDR3 nucleotide sequence: TGTGCCAGCAGCTTTAAGACAGGTCAAAATCAGCCCCAGCATTTT. This rearrangement joins TRBV7-2 to TRBJ1-5, with TRBD1 as a possible D gene (6 bases). V was trimmed by 3 bases and J by 4 bases, leaving 13 bases between them. CDR3 size: 15 residues. Germline loops: CDR1 SGHTA, CDR2 FQGNSA.

This chain joins TRBV10-3 and TRBJ2-6; D uncertain. Germline CDR1 reads ENHRY; CDR2 reads SYGVKD. This CDR3 has 16 residues. Trimming removed 0 bases from V and 0 bases from J, with 6 bases in between. This CDR3 reads CAISESMGSGANVLTF. The DNA of the CDR3 is TGTGCCATCAGTGAGTCGATGGGCTCTGGGGCCAACGTCCTGACTTTC.

The J gene is TRBJ2-1, the V gene TRBV20-1; 7 bases map to TRBD1. The CDR3 has 17 residues. V shed 5 bases and J 8 bases; nucleotides not matched to a gene: 21. Per germline, CDR1 DFQATT and CDR2 SNEGSKA (reference sequence). The CDR3 DNA sequence: TGCAGTGCTCCGCGCTATTCGGGACAGATACCTTGGGATGAGCAGTTCTTC. This sequence encodes CSAPRYSGQIPWDEQFF.

There are a few counts of this clonotype. The chain uses TRBV7-2 and TRBJ2-7; TRBD2 aligns across 10 bases. Germline V gene data show CDR1 as SGHTA and CDR2 as FQGNSA. CDR3 length: 16 amino acids. J lost 2 bases, V lost 2 bases, and 6 bases had no gene match. CDR3 region: CASSLTAGGRAYEQYF. CDR3 in DNA: TGTGCCAGCAGCTTAACAGCGGGGGGGAGGGCCTACGAGCAGTACTTC. The full variable domain, completed using reference TRBV7-2 and TRBJ2-7, is GAGVSQSPSNKVTEKGKDVELRCDPISGHTALYWYRQSLGQGLEFLIYFQGNSAPDKSGLPSDRFSAERTGGSVSTLTIQRTQQEDSAVYLCASSLTAGGRAYEQYFGPGTRLTVT.

The chain employs TRBV18 and TRBJ2-2; D not resolved. Germline V gene data show CDR1 as KGHSH and CDR2 as LQKENI. The CDR3 covers 15 residues. Trimming cost V 6 bases and J 0 bases, with 11 bases left between them. The CDR3 region has the DNA TGTGCCAGCTCGCCGACACGCGCGAACACCGGGGAGCTGTTTTTT. This codes for CASSPTRANTGELFF.

Concerning this clonotype itself: This clone may be a read error of a much larger clone one base away. The V and J genes are TRBV20-1 and TRBJ2-5; D is unclear. The CDR3 is made up of 11 amino acids. The V end was cut by 3 bases, the J end by 0 bases, with 2 bases between. Germline loops: CDR1 DFQATT, CDR2 SNEGSKA (reference sequence). The CDR3 bases are TGCAGTGCTAGCGACCAAGAGACCCAGTACTTC. Amino acid sequence: CSASDQETQYF.

The rearrangement links TRBV20-1 to TRBJ2-7; TRBD1 matches 9 bases. This CDR3 is built from 15 residues. The V segment lost 0 bases and the J segment 2 bases; nucleotides outside the gene matches: 5. The V gene's germline CDR1 is DFQATT and CDR2 SNEGSKA (reference sequence). CDR3 bases: TGCAGTGCTAGAGATCCGAGACAGGGGGCCTACGAGCAGTACTTC. Protein: CSARDPRQGAYEQYF.

This clonotype was counted a few times. The V call is TRBV24-1, the J call TRBJ1-4, with 8 bases fitting TRBD1. Germline V gene sequence: CDR1 KGHDR, CDR2 SFDVKD. The length of the CDR3 is 17 residues. V lost 2 bases to trimming and J lost 6 bases; unmatched junction nucleotides: 10. The CDR3 DNA follows: TGTGCCACCAGTGATTCCTACACCGGGACAGGCGATGAAAAACTGTTTTTT. Translated, it gives CATSDSYTGTGDEKLFF.

This clonotype was observed many times. V is TRBV6-1 and J is TRBJ2-7; the D gene is possibly TRBD1 (5 bases). The germline V gene has CDR1 MNHNS and CDR2 SASEGT. The CDR3 is 16 amino acids. Between the trimmed V and J ends, which lost 10 bases and 2 bases, there was a span of 24 bases. CDR3 sequence (DNA): TGTGCCACTGCTTCATGGAGTGGCAGGGCCCCCTACGAGCAGTACTTC. Translated, it gives CATASWSGRAPYEQYF.

This sequence joins TRBV7-6 and TRBJ1-1, with D unclear. CDR3 size: 13 residues. CDR1 is SGHVS and CDR2 is FNYEAQ in the germline V gene. V lost 4 bases and J lost 2, with 8 bases in between. The CDR3 sequence: CASSWTGNTEAFF. The CDR3 bases are TGTGCCAGCAGCTGGACCGGCAACACTGAAGCTTTCTTT.

Only a few counts were recorded for this clonotype. The chain combines TRBV20-1 with TRBJ2-7; D is possibly TRBD1 (6 bases). This CDR3 is 14 amino acids long. Per the germline V gene, CDR1 is DFQATT and CDR2 is SNEGSKA (reference sequence). V was pared by 2 bases and J by 0 bases, with 11 bases between. CDR3: CSARPRDNSYEQYF. The CDR3 bases are TGCAGTGCTAGACCCCGGGACAACTCCTACGAGCAGTACTTC.

This clonotype was picked up a small number of times. The genes are TRBV9 and TRBJ2-7; possibly TRBD1 for D (6 bases). Germline V lookup: CDR1 SGDLS, CDR2 YYNGEE. CDR3 size: 12 residues. Between the trimmed V and J ends, which lost 5 bases and 7 bases, there was a span of 13 bases. CDR3 loop: CASSTGSREQYF. The CDR3 coding sequence is TGTGCCAGCAGTACAGGGTCTCGGGAGCAGTACTTC.

The CDR3 is CASSVRLAGGLDTQYF. CDR3 coding DNA: TGTGCCAGCAGCGTTCGACTAGCGGGGGGGCTGGATACGCAGTATTTT. The chain is built from TRBV11-3 and TRBJ2-3; TRBD2 agrees at 14 bases. The CDR3 is made up of 16 amino acids. V gave up 5 bases and J gave up 6 bases; unmatched junction bases: 7. CDR1 and CDR2 (germline): SGHNT, YENEEA.

This chain joins TRBV20-1 and TRBJ2-5, with D possibly TRBD2 on 6 matching bases. V was cut by 0 bases and J by 5 bases, with 19 bases left in between. The CDR3 covers 16 residues. Germline loops: CDR1 DFQATT, CDR2 SNEGSKA (reference sequence). The CDR3 DNA reads as TGCAGTGCTAGAGATCGAATGGGCGAGGGGAGGGAGACCCAGTACTTC. This translates into CSARDRMGEGRETQYF.

With regard to this clonotype: A junction end diverges from the germline sequence, so it may reflect a read error. The chain employs TRBV29-1 and TRBJ2-7; weak D call: TRBD2 (5 bases). The CDR3 spans 10 residues. Germline loops: CDR1 SQVTM, CDR2 ANQGSEA. CDR3: CSVENSEQCF. The CDR3 coding sequence is TGCAGCGTTGAAAATAGCGAGCAGTGCTTC.

As concerns this clonotype: This may be a read error, as it is one base from a much larger clone. The chain carries TRBV20-1 and TRBJ2-5; 9 bases map to TRBD2. This CDR3 region has 14 residues. Germline V lookup: CDR1 DFQATT, CDR2 SNEGSKA (reference sequence). The CDR3, as DNA: TGCAGTGCTAGTCAGCGGGGGGTCGGGGAGATCCAGTACTTC. This codes for CSASQRGVGEIQYF.

V usage is TRBV6-2 or TRBV6-3 and J usage is TRBJ2-6; D possibly corresponds to TRBD2 (7 bases). The CDR3 spans 20 residues. The germline gives CDR1 MNHEY, CDR2 SVGEGT. V lost 6 bases and J lost 0, with 24 bases in between. The CDR3 bases are TGTGCCAGCAGCCCGGGGATCAAGGGGGGGCCCTCCTCTGGGGCCAACGTCCTGACTTTC. Protein: CASSPGIKGGPSSGANVLTF.

This clonotype was seen a few times. The rearrangement uses TRBV20-1 and TRBJ2-3; 11 positions match TRBD2. The CDR3 totals 15 residues. Germline-derived CDR1 and CDR2 are DFQATT and SNEGSKA (reference sequence). After removal of 6 bases from V and 2 bases from J, the junction contained 7 bases not matched to a gene. CDR3 amino acids: CSASTSGVFTDTQYF. The CDR3 nucleotides are TGCAGTGCGTCGACTAGCGGGGTTTTCACAGATACGCAGTATTTT.

This clonotype was seen a few times. This chain links TRBV4-2 with TRBJ2-2, with no clear D. V lost 5 bases, J lost 7 bases, and 14 bases lay in between. Germline V gene lookup returns CDR1 LGHNA and CDR2 YNFKEQ. CDR3 length: 14 residues. In nucleotides, the CDR3 is TGTGCCAGCAGCTCGGAGTCGGGCTTCGGGGAGCTGTTTTTT. It is translated as CASSSESGFGELFF.

V gene TRBV20-1 combines with J gene TRBJ2-2; D unresolved. V was pared by 0 bases and J by 2 bases, with 7 bases between. The CDR3 length is 14 residues. Germline V gene sequence: CDR1 DFQATT, CDR2 SNEGSKA (reference sequence). The CDR3 loop is CSARDRGNTGELFF. In DNA form, the CDR3 reads TGCAGTGCTAGAGACAGAGGTAACACCGGGGAGCTGTTTTTT.

In its sample, this clonotype was seen a few times. The gene calls are TRBV4-2 and TRBJ1-1; D not certain. The CDR3 is 16 residues long. Germline CDR1 LGHNA, CDR2 YNFKEQ. The ends were cut back, 1 base at V and 1 base at J, with 13 bases in the middle. This chain's CDR3 is CASSQGVGGQNTEAFF. Here the CDR3 DNA reads TGTGCCAGCAGCCAAGGTGTAGGTGGGCAGAACACTGAAGCTTTCTTT.

This clonotype was picked up a small number of times. This chain uses TRBV7-2 with TRBJ2-3, with 13 bases identical to TRBD2. This CDR3 contains 14 residues. The ends lost 5 bases at V and 9 bases at J; junction bases unmatched: 5. Germline V gene sequence: CDR1 SGHTA, CDR2 FQGNSA. CDR3 loop: CASSTRLAGGTQYF. In nucleotides, the CDR3 is TGTGCCAGCAGCACTCGACTAGCGGGGGGAACGCAGTATTTT. The full variable domain, in which reference TRBV7-2 and TRBJ2-3 provide the parts outside the CDR3, is GAGVSQSPSNKVTEKGKDVELRCDPISGHTALYWYRQSLGQGLEFLIYFQGNSAPDKSGLPSDRFSAERTGGSVSTLTIQRTQQEDSAVYLCASSTRLAGGTQYFGPGTRLTVL.

This clonotype showed up just a few times. The chain uses TRBV7-2 and TRBJ2-7; D is possibly TRBD2 (6 bases). Germline values: CDR1 SGHTA, CDR2 FQGNSA. The CDR3 consists of 14 residues. The V and J ends lost 0 bases and 2 bases respectively, with 8 bases between them. CDR3: CASSLAGGAYEQYF. Here the CDR3 DNA reads TGTGCCAGCAGCTTAGCCGGAGGGGCCTACGAGCAGTACTTC.

This clonotype was counted a few times. This CDR3 reads CASSLERGRVGDTQYF. As DNA, the CDR3 is TGCGCCAGCAGCTTGGAGCGGGGGCGAGTTGGAGATACGCAGTATTTT. The chain uses TRBV5-1 and TRBJ2-3; 8 nucleotides match TRBD2. V trimming: 0 bases; J trimming: 5 bases; junction bases outside the gene matches: 8. Germline lookup yields CDR1 SGHRS and CDR2 YFSETQ. This CDR3 region has 16 residues. Using reference TRBV5-1 and TRBJ2-3 for the parts outside the CDR3, the full variable domain is KAGVTQTPRYLIKTRGQQVTLSCSPISGHRSVSWYQQTPGQGLQFLFEYFSETQRNKGNFPGRFSGRQFSNSRSEMNVSTLELGDSALYLCASSLERGRVGDTQYFGPGTRLTVL.